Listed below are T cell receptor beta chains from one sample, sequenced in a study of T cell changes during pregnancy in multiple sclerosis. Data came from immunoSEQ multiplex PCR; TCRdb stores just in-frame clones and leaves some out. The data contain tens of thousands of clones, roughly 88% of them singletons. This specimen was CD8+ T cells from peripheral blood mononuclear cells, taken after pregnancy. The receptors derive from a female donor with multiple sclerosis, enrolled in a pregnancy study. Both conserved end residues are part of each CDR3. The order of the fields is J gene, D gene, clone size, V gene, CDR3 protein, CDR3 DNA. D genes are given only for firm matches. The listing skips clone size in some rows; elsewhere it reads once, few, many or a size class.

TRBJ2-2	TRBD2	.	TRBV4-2	CASSQERGGGGSTGELFF	TGTGCCAGCAGCCAAGAGAGAGGTGGCGGGGGATCCACCGGGGAGCTGTTTTTT
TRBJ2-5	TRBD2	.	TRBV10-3	CAISESTSGGITQETQYF	TGTGCCATCAGTGAGTCGACTAGCGGGGGAATCACCCAAGAGACCCAGTACTTC
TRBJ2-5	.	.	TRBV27	CASSPGEYQETQYF	TGTGCCAGCAGTCCGGGAGAGTACCAAGAGACCCAGTACTTC
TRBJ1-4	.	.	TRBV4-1	CASSQDISRGREKLFF	TGCGCCAGCAGCCAAGATATCAGCAGGGGACGGGAAAAACTGTTTTTT
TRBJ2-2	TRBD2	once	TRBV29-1	CSVMTSGTNTGELFF	TGCAGCGTAATGACTAGCGGGACGAACACCGGGGAGCTGTTTTTT
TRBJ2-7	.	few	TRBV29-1	CSVEVQGLAYEQYF	TGCAGCGTTGAGGTACAGGGTCTTGCCTACGAGCAGTACTTC
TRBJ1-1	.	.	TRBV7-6	CASSLTGRNEAFF	TGTGCCAGCAGCTTAACAGGACGGAATGAAGCTTTCTTT
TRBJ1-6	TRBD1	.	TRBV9	CASSAPTGGVSPLHF	TGTGCCAGCAGCGCACCCACAGGGGGAGTTTCACCCCTCCACTTT
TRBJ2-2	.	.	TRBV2	CASSEGTVTGELFF	TGTGCCAGCAGTGAAGGGACAGTCACCGGGGAGCTGTTTTTT
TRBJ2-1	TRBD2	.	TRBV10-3	CAIRWTSGGRSRGNEQFF	TGTGCCATCAGATGGACTAGCGGGGGGCGGTCCCGGGGAAATGAGCAGTTCTTC
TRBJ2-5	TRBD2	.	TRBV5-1	CASSLAGGHQETQYF	TGCGCCAGCAGCCTCGCGGGGGGACACCAAGAGACCCAGTACTTC
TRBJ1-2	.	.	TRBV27	CASSTSSRGLNYGYTF	TGTGCCAGCAGTACTTCTAGCAGGGGTTTGAACTATGGCTACACCTTC
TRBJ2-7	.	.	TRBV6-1	CASSDKTLDLGLYEQYF	TGTGCCAGCAGTGACAAGACGCTCGACCTCGGACTCTACGAGCAGTACTTC
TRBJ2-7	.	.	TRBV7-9	CASSSKSRPVYEQYF	TGTGCCAGCAGCTCAAAAAGCAGGCCAGTCTACGAGCAGTACTTC